These T cell receptor beta chains were read from a single sample in a study of breast tumors, draining lymph nodes, adjacent tissues. TCRdb re-analysed the multiplex PCR reads in MiXCR, keeping a single row per CDR3 protein. Of about 200,000 distinct CDR3 sequences in the sample, approximately 30% were seen once. The sequenced material came from axillary lymph node tissue. The receptors derive from a female donor with breast cancer. Some clones in this sample may be carry-over from other donors' samples. Both conserved end residues are part of each CDR3. The order of the fields is D gene, V gene, J gene, clone size, CDR3 DNA, CDR3 protein. D genes are given only for firm matches. Size values are once, few and many counts, or a class for expanded clones, and some rows have none.

TRBD1	TRBV6-5	TRBJ1-2	few	TGTGCCAGCAGTCACCGGGACAGGGGATATGGCTACACCTTC	CASSHRDRGYGYTF
-	TRBV9	TRBJ1-1	-	TGTGCCGGCAGTCAGCAGGGGAACACTGAAGCTTTCTTT	CAGSQQGNTEAFF
TRBD2	TRBV7-7	TRBJ2-5	many	TGTGCTAGCAGCGCCGGCGGACTAGCGGGAGGTGGGGAGCCCCAGTACTTC	CASSAGGLAGGGEPQYF
TRBD2	TRBV25-1	TRBJ2-7	-	TGTGCCAGCAGTGCTAGAGATCCCATAGCGGGAACCTACGAGCAGTACTTC	CASSARDPIAGTYEQYF
-	TRBV3-1	TRBJ2-3	-	TGTGCCAGCAGCCTGGGGGGACCGTCTAGCACAGATACGCAGTATTTT	CASSLGGPSSTDTQYF
TRBD1	TRBV5-8	TRBJ1-2	many	TGTGCCAGCAGGGGGGGACAGGGTGCCTATGGCTACACCTTC	CASRGGQGAYGYTF
TRBD2	TRBV6-5	TRBJ2-7	many	TGTGCCAGCAGTTCCCCCGGGGGGAGCGAGGCCGAGCAGTACTTC	CASSSPGGSEAEQYF
TRBD1	TRBV5-5	TRBJ2-5	-	TGTGCCAGCAGCTTGGAATTTTTGGGACAGGGGGCAAGGAAGACCCAGTACTTC	CASSLEFLGQGARKTQYF
TRBD2	TRBV4-3	TRBJ2-7	many	TGCGCCAGCAGCCAAGGAGGAACTAGCGGGAGACACGAGCAGTACTTC	CASSQGGTSGRHEQYF
-	TRBV30	TRBJ2-7	many	TGTGCCTGGAGTGGGGGAGGTGGCCTCTACGAGCAGTACTTC	CAWSGGGGLYEQYF
-	TRBV29-1	TRBJ1-6	-	TGCAGCGTTGGCGGGTCTAATTCACCCCTCCACTTT	CSVGGSNSPLHF
TRBD1	TRBV7-9	TRBJ1-4	many	TGTGCCAGCAGCTTTTTGACAGGGAGCGAAAAACTGTTTTTT	CASSFLTGSEKLFF
-	TRBV6-5	TRBJ1-2	many	TGTGCCAGCAGTTACGACAACAGGAACTATGGCTACACCTTC	CASSYDNRNYGYTF
-	TRBV2	TRBJ2-2	many	TGTGCCAGCAAGTCCAGCGGATCCCCCACCGGGGAGCTGTTTTTT	CASKSSGSPTGELFF
TRBD2	TRBV11-2	TRBJ2-5	many	TGTGCCAGCAGCTTAGGAATAGCGGGGCAAGAGACCCAGTACTTC	CASSLGIAGQETQYF